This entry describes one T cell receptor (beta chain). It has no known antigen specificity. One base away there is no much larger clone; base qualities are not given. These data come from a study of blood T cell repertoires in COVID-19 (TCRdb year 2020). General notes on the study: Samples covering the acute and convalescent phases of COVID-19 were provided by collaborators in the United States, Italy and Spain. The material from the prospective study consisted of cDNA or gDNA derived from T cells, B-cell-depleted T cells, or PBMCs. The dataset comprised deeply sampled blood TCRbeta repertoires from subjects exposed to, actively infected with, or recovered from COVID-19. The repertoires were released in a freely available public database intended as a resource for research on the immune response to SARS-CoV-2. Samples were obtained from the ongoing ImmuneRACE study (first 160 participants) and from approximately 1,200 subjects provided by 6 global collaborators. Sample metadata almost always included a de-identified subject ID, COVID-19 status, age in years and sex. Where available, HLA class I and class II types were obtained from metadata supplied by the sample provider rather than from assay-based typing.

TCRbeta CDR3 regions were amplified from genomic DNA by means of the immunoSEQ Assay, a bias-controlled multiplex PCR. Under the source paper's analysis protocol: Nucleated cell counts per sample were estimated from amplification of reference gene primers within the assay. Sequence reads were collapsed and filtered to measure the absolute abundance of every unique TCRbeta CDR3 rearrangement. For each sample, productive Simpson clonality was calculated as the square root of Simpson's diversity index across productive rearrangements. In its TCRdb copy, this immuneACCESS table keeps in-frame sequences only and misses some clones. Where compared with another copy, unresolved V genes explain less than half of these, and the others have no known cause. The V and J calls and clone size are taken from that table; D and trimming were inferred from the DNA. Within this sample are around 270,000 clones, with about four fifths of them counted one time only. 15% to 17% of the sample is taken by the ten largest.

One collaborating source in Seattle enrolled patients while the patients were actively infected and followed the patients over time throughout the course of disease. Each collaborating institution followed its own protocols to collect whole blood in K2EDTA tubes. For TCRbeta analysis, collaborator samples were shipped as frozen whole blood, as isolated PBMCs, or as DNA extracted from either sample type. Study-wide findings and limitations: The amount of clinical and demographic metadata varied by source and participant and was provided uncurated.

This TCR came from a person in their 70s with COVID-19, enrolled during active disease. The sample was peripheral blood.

The DNA is TGTGCCAGCAGCCAATACGAAGGGACAGGGGTGAACACTGAAGCTTTCTTT. It translates to CASSQYEGTGVNTEAFF. The V and J segments used are TRBV7-9 and TRBJ1-1; 10 nucleotides in the junction match TRBD1. The germline V gene (reference sequence) supplies CDR1 SEHNR and CDR2 FQNEAQ. The CDR3 numbers 17 residues from cysteine through phenylalanine. The kept DNA is CDR3 alone, 51 bases in frame from the first base. V trim: 5 bases; J trim: 0 bases; unmatched bases: 9.